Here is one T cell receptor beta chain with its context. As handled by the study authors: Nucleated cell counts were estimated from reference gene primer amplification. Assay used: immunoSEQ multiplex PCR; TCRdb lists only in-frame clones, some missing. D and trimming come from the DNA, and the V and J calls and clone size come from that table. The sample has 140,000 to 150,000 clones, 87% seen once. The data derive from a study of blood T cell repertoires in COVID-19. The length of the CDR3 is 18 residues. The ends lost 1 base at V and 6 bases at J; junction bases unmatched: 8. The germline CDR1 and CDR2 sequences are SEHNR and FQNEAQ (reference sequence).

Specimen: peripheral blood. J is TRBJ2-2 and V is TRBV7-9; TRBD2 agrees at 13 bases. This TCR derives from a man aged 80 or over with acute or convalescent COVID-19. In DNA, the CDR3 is TGTGCCAGCAGCTTAGACTTTGGACTAGCGGGGGAGCCCGGGGAGCTGTTTTTT. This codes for CASSLDFGLAGEPGELFF.